The 11 T cell receptor beta chains reported below all come from one sample, sequenced in a study of T cell changes during pregnancy in multiple sclerosis. Here immunoSEQ multiplex PCR was the method, and the copy in TCRdb shows in-frame clones only, minus some. The sample carries 58,000 or so clones, roughly nine tenths recorded once. Sequences were derived from CD4+ T cells from peripheral blood mononuclear cells, sampled in the third trimester of pregnancy. The receptors shown here come from a female donor with multiple sclerosis, enrolled in a pregnancy study.

With regard to this clone: The junction does not match germline at one end; this may be a read error. J is TRBJ1-6 and V is TRBV6-5; 7 nucleotides match TRBD1. Germline-derived CDR1 and CDR2 are MNHEY and SVGAGI. The length of the CDR3 is 15 residues. The CDR3, as DNA: TGTGCCAGCAGTTACACTGTCAGGGGGTCTTCAACCCTCCACTTT. Translating it yields CASSYTVRGSSTLHF.

The V and J genes are TRBV6-5 and TRBJ1-1; 7 bases agree with TRBD1. CDR3 length equals 12 residues. Trimming at V came to 6 bases and at J to 10 bases, leaving 8 bases not matched to a gene. CDR1 and CDR2 (germline): MNHEY, SVGAGI. The CDR3 region has the DNA TGTGCCAGCAGATCGACAGGGACGGGAGCTTTCTTT. This sequence encodes CASRSTGTGAFF.

This rearrangement joins TRBV19 to TRBJ2-7; 7 nucleotides line up with TRBD1. Looked up from germline, CDR1 is LNHDA and CDR2 is SQIVND (reference sequence). The CDR3 has 14 amino acids. Trimming took 5 bases from V and 2 from J; bases not matched to a gene: 6. Here the CDR3 reads CASSHQGTAYEQYF. The CDR3 region has the DNA TGTGCCAGTAGTCACCAGGGGACAGCCTACGAGCAGTACTTC.

This sequence joins TRBV7-6 and TRBJ2-3; TRBD2 aligns across 13 bases. Germline V gene data show CDR1 as SGHVS and CDR2 as FNYEAQ. The CDR3 length is 17 residues. Trimming removed 1 base from V and 3 bases from J; junction bases left unmatched: 4. CDR3 coding DNA: TGTGCCAGCAGCTTAGAGGGGACTAGCGGGATGACAGATACGCAGTATTTT. Protein product: CASSLEGTSGMTDTQYF.

The chain is built from TRBV10-3 and TRBJ2-6; D may be TRBD1 (6 bases). Per the germline V gene, CDR1 is ENHRY and CDR2 is SYGVKD. The length of the CDR3 is 16 residues. Trimming took 8 bases from V and 1 from J, leaving 15 bases between them. CDR3 bases: TGTGCCATCCCAGGGGACCCCCTGTCTGGGGCCAACGTCCTGACTTTC. This translates into CAIPGDPLSGANVLTF.

This chain links TRBV11-2 with TRBJ1-2; TRBD1 might be the D (6 bases). Trimming pared 4 bases from V and 8 bases from J, leaving 14 bases between. CDR1 and CDR2 (germline): SGHAT, FQNNGV. The CDR3 loop spans 13 amino acids. CDR3 sequence: CASSSTPGGGYTF. For the CDR3, the DNA is TGTGCCAGCAGCTCAACCCCTGGGGGCGGCTACACCTTC.

This clone has a handful of counts. The chain links TRBV7-9 to TRBJ2-7, with TRBD2 as a possible D gene (5 bases). V gave up 1 base and J gave up 0 bases, with 7 bases separating them. The germline V gene encodes CDR1 SEHNR and CDR2 FQNEAQ (reference sequence). The CDR3 sequence is 14 residues long. CDR3 coding DNA: TGTGCCAGCAGCTTAGTGGAGGACTCCTACGAGCAGTACTTC. It codes for CASSLVEDSYEQYF.

This clone has only one observation. The chain uses TRBV4-2 and TRBJ1-3; D not resolved. The CDR3 runs 14 residues. CDR1 is LGHNA, CDR2 YNFKEQ, per germline. Trimming cost V 0 bases and J 8 bases, with 11 bases left between them. Here the CDR3 DNA reads TGTGCCAGCAGCCAAGATCGGGATCGGTACACCATATATTTT. Protein sequence: CASSQDRDRYTIYF.

The chain recombines TRBV5-8 with TRBJ1-5, with TRBD1 matching 8 bases. The V gene end was trimmed by 3 bases and the J gene end by 1 base; junction bases not matched to a gene: 3. Germline V lookup: CDR1 SGHTS, CDR2 YDEGEE. The CDR3 is made up of 15 amino acids. The chain's CDR3 is CASSSYRGSNQPQHF. As DNA, the CDR3 is TGTGCCAGCAGCTCCTACAGGGGGAGCAATCAGCCCCAGCATTTT. The full variable domain, completed using reference TRBV5-8 and TRBJ1-5, is EAGVTQSPTHLIKTRGQQATLRCSPISGHTSVYWYQQALGLGLQFLLWYDEGEERNRGNFPPRFSGRQFPNYSSELNVNALELEDSALYLCASSSYRGSNQPQHFGDGTRLSIL.

This chain links TRBV18 with TRBJ1-1, with 7 bases that match TRBD1. The CDR3 contains 13 residues. Per the germline V gene, CDR1 is KGHSH and CDR2 is LQKENI. Unmatched junction bases numbered 6, after V lost 0 bases and J lost 11 bases. The CDR3, as DNA: TGTGCCAGCTCACCACCGCAGGGGGAGATTGCTTTCTTT. Translated: CASSPPQGEIAFF. Full variable domain (rest looked up from reference TRBV18 and TRBJ1-1): NAGVMQNPRHLVRRRGQEARLRCSPMKGHSHVYWYRQLPEEGLKFMVYLQKENIIDESGMPKERFSAEFPKEGPSILRIQQVVRGDSAAYFCASSPPQGEIAFFGQGTRLTVV.

This clone was counted many times. This sequence joins TRBV28 and TRBJ1-6; no firm D call. This CDR3 is 13 amino acids long. V dropped 9 bases and J dropped 7 bases, with 13 bases sitting between them. Germline lookup yields CDR1 MDHEN and CDR2 SYDVKM. The CDR3 region has the DNA TGTGCCAGTATTACAACACAGAATTCACCCCTCCACTTT. It codes for CASITTQNSPLHF.